These 19 T cell receptor beta chains were all obtained from the same sample, sequenced in a study of T cell changes during pregnancy in multiple sclerosis. The repertoire was sequenced with immunoSEQ multiplex PCR; TCRdb's copy has only in-frame clones and lacks some. In the table there are over 70,000 clones, 94% of which are singletons. This sample comprised peripheral blood, obtained in the third trimester of pregnancy. These receptors came from a female donor with multiple sclerosis, enrolled in a pregnancy study.

The V gene is TRBV13, the J gene TRBJ2-1; the D gene is possibly TRBD2 (6 bases). The CDR3 sequence is 12 residues long. Germline values: CDR1 PRHDT, CDR2 FYEKMQ (reference sequence). V shed 5 bases and J shed 12 bases, with 14 bases lying between them. The CDR3 nucleotides read TGTGCCAGCAGCCTTTCACTAGCATCGCAGTTCTTC. Its protein is CASSLSLASQFF.

CDR3 residues: CASSGTSGRVRNEQFF. The CDR3 bases are TGTGCCAGCAGTGGTACTAGCGGGAGGGTCAGGAATGAGCAGTTCTTC. The rearrangement links TRBV27 to TRBJ2-1, with 13 bases lining up with TRBD2. Germline V gives CDR1 MNHEY, CDR2 SMNVEV (reference sequence). V dropped 5 bases and J dropped 7; count of bases not matched to a gene: 8. CDR3 length: 16 residues.

J is TRBJ2-2 and V is TRBV5-1; 7 nucleotides agree with TRBD2. The germline gives CDR1 SGHRS, CDR2 YFSETQ. Trimming took 4 bases from V and 1 from J; bases not matched to a gene: 7. The CDR3 is made up of 16 amino acids. The CDR3 reads CASSPAGGKNTGELFF. CDR3 in DNA: TGCGCCAGCAGCCCCGCCGGGGGGAAGAACACCGGGGAGCTGTTTTTT.

V gene TRBV5-6 combines with J gene TRBJ2-2; perhaps TRBD2 as D (6 bases). The CDR3 is 17 amino acids. Germline V lookup: CDR1 SGHDT, CDR2 YYEEEE. V lost 0 bases to trimming and J lost 0 bases, with 12 bases between them. Here the CDR3 reads CASSLGLATTNTGELFF. CDR3 in DNA: TGTGCCAGCAGCTTGGGGCTAGCGACGACGAACACCGGGGAGCTGTTTTTT.

V usage is TRBV6-1 and J usage is TRBJ2-1; the D gene is possibly TRBD2 (5 bases). CDR3 size: 15 residues. Trimming removed 1 base at V and 2 bases at J, with 9 bases between. Germline V lookup: CDR1 MNHNS, CDR2 SASEGT. CDR3 sequence: CASSEESGTYNEQFF. CDR3 coding DNA: TGTGCCAGCAGTGAAGAGAGCGGAACCTACAATGAGCAGTTCTTC.

The rearrangement joins TRBV9 to TRBJ2-3; TRBD1 agrees at 7 bases. CDR3 length: 15 residues. Germline V lookup: CDR1 SGDLS, CDR2 YYNGEE. V trimming: 0 bases; J trimming: 1 base; junction bases outside the gene matches: 2. CDR3 in amino acids: CASSVVGGGTDTQYF. The CDR3, as DNA: TGTGCCAGCAGCGTAGTAGGGGGCGGCACAGATACGCAGTATTTT.

This clone came up once. The chain recombines TRBV18 with TRBJ2-2; D unresolved. The CDR3 runs to 13 residues. Germline assignment: CDR1 KGHSH and CDR2 LQKENI. Trimming stripped 3 bases from V and 5 bases from J, with 7 bases between. CDR3 loop: CASSPVRTGELFF. The CDR3 region has the DNA TGTGCCAGCTCACCGGTCAGGACCGGGGAGCTGTTTTTT.

The gene calls are TRBV29-1 and TRBJ1-1; 8 positions match TRBD1. Germline CDR1 and CDR2: SQVTM and ANQGSEA. The CDR3 covers 11 residues. J gave up 5 bases and V 7 bases, and 3 bases lay outside the gene matches. DNA of the CDR3: TGCAGCGGTCACAGGGGGACTGAAGCTTTCTTT. This sequence encodes CSGHRGTEAFF. The complete variable domain, with remaining parts taken from reference TRBV29-1 and TRBJ1-1, reads SAVISQKPSRDICQRGTSLTIQCQVDSQVTMMFWYRQQPGQSLTLIATANQGSEATYESGFVIDKFPISRPNLTFSTLTVSNMSPEDSSIYLCSGHRGTEAFFGQGTRLTVV.

CDR3 in amino acids: CASSLESTGTNYEQYF. In DNA form, the CDR3 reads TGTGCCAGCAGCTTAGAATCAACGGGTACTAACTACGAGCAGTACTTC. The chain recombines TRBV13 with TRBJ2-7, with no clear D. This CDR3 has 16 amino acids. Trimming cost V 1 base and J 3 bases, with 16 bases left between them. CDR1 is PRHDT, CDR2 FYEKMQ, per germline (reference sequence).

The chain has TRBV13 and TRBJ2-1, with TRBD2 matching 7 bases. With V trimmed by 5 bases and J by 8 bases, 9 bases remained unmatched. The CDR3 spans 14 residues. Germline CDR1 reads PRHDT; CDR2 reads FYEKMQ (reference sequence). CDR3: CASSPSLATHEQFF. In nucleotides, the CDR3 is TGTGCCAGCAGCCCCTCACTAGCGACTCATGAGCAGTTCTTC. The whole variable domain, filled in from reference TRBV13 and TRBJ2-1, reads AAGVIQSPRHLIKEKRETATLKCYPIPRHDTVYWYQQGPGQDPQFLISFYEKMQSDKGSIPDRFSAQQFSDYHSELNMSSLELGDSALYFCASSPSLATHEQFFGPGTRLTVL.

This chain links TRBV5-5 with TRBJ1-4; D is possibly TRBD1 (5 bases). The germline V and J ends were trimmed by 0 bases and 7 bases, with 7 bases remaining between them. Germline V gene lookup returns CDR1 SGHKS and CDR2 YYEKEE (reference sequence). CDR3 length: 13 amino acids. CDR3 in amino acids: CASSLGDSEKLFF. The CDR3 DNA reads TGTGCCAGCAGCTTGGGAGACAGTGAAAAACTGTTTTTT.

This chain uses TRBV5-1 with TRBJ2-7; TRBD2 matches 13 bases. Germline V gene sequence: CDR1 SGHRS, CDR2 YFSETQ. Germline trimming cut 3 bases from V and 2 bases from J; bases unmatched to any gene: 11. The CDR3 is made up of 18 amino acids. In DNA, the CDR3 is TGCGCCAGCAGCTCGACTACTATAGGGACTAGCGGGACCTACGAGCAGTACTTC. Its protein is CASSSTTIGTSGTYEQYF.

This chain joins TRBV27 and TRBJ1-2; perhaps TRBD1 as D (5 bases). The CDR3 is made up of 13 amino acids. Germline assignment: CDR1 MNHEY and CDR2 SMNVEV (reference sequence). V shed 8 bases and J shed 3 bases, with 13 bases lying between them. CDR3 DNA: TGTGCCAGCCGGGGGGGAGGGGACTATGGCTACACCTTC. It translates to CASRGGGDYGYTF.

The chain combines TRBV19 with TRBJ2-3; possibly TRBD2 for D (5 bases). V was clipped by 1 base and J by 4 bases, with 12 bases between them. The CDR3 is 15 amino acids. CDR1 and CDR2 from the germline V gene are LNHDA and SQIVND (reference sequence). The CDR3 reads CASSIGTLDSDTQYF. CDR3 nucleotides: TGTGCCAGTAGTATAGGAACACTAGATTCAGATACGCAGTATTTT.

The V gene is TRBV6-1, the J gene TRBJ2-7; no clear D gene. The CDR3 extends over 16 amino acids. Germline V gene sequence: CDR1 MNHNS, CDR2 SASEGT. V was shortened by 3 bases and J by 0 bases, with 15 bases between the two germline ends. The CDR3 DNA sequence: TGTGCCAGCAGTGATTACGGCCCACGCGGCTCCTACGAGCAGTACTTC. It yields the protein CASSDYGPRGSYEQYF.

This clone was seen a handful of times. The V call is TRBV30, the J call TRBJ1-4; 7 positions agree with TRBD1. CDR1 is GTSNPN and CDR2 is SVGIG in the germline V gene (reference sequence). The CDR3 has 15 amino acids. J was trimmed by 2 bases and V by 5 bases; bases with no gene match: 8. The CDR3 region has the DNA TGTGCCTGGGGAGACAGGGTGGGCACTAATGAAAAACTGTTTTTT. Translation: CAWGDRVGTNEKLFF.

The chain is built from TRBV5-1 and TRBJ2-7, with D perhaps TRBD1 (5 bases). The germline gives CDR1 SGHRS, CDR2 YFSETQ. V was trimmed by 4 bases and J by 5 bases, leaving 19 bases between them. The CDR3 is made up of 15 amino acids. DNA of the CDR3: TGCGCCAGCAGCCCGTTGCGACAGTACTCGAACGAGCAGTACTTC. This codes for CASSPLRQYSNEQYF.

The chain uses TRBV5-4 and TRBJ1-1; D unclear. CDR3 length: 17 amino acids. Trimming removed 4 bases from V and 0 bases from J, with 19 bases in between. Germline V gene data show CDR1 as SGHNT and CDR2 as YYREEE (reference sequence). The CDR3 loop is CASSRGVVVHLNTEAFF. The CDR3 nucleotides read TGTGCCAGCAGCCGCGGGGTCGTGGTACATTTGAACACTGAAGCTTTCTTT.

This clone showed up just a few times. The genes are TRBV5-1 and TRBJ1-2, with D unresolved. V lost 0 bases to trimming and J lost 0 bases, with 9 bases between them. The CDR3 contains 15 residues. Germline V gene sequence: CDR1 SGHRS, CDR2 YFSETQ. CDR3 in amino acids: CASSLGPTANYGYTF. CDR3 nucleotides: TGCGCCAGCAGCTTGGGGCCCACAGCTAACTATGGCTACACCTTC.